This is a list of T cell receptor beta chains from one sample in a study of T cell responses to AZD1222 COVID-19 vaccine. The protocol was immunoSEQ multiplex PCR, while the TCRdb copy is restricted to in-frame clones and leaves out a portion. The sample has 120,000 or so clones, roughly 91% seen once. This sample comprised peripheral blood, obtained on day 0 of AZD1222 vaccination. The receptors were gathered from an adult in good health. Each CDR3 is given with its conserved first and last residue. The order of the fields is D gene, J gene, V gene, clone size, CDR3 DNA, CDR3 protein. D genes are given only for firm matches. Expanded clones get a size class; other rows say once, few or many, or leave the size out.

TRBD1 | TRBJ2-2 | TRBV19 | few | TGTGCCAGTAGTGCCAGACAGGGGGCGGGCACCGGGGAGCTGTTTTTT | CASSARQGAGTGELFF
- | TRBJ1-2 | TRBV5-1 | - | TGCGCCAGCAGTCGGGACGCCGACTATGGCTACACCTTC | CASSRDADYGYTF
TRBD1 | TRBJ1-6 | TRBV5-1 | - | TGCGCCAGCAGCTTGCGACAGGGAGATTCACCCCTCCACTTT | CASSLRQGDSPLHF
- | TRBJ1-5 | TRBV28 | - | TGTGCCAGCAGTTTTTTTTCGAGGAGGTTTAGCAATCAGCCCCAGCATTTT | CASSFFSRRFSNQPQHF
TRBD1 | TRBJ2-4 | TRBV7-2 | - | TGTGCCAGCAGACGAACAGGGGTTGGGGACATTCAGTACTTC | CASRRTGVGDIQYF
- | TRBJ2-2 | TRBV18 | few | TGTGCCAGCTCACCACGAGCGGCGAACACCGGGGAGCTGTTTTTT | CASSPRAANTGELFF
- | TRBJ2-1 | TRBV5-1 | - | TGCGCCAGCAGCCTCGACTTGGACGCCTCCTACAATGAGCAGTTCTTC | CASSLDLDASYNEQFF
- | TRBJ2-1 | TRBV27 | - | TGTGCCAGCCGTTCTTTGGCGATTGAGCAGTTCTTC | CASRSLAIEQFF
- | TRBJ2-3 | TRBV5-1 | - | TGCGCCAGCAGCTTGTGGTCAGCTAGCGCAGATACGCAGTATTTT | CASSLWSASADTQYF
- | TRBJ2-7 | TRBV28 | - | TGTGCCAGCAGTTTGCGGGAGCAGTACTTC | CASSLREQYF
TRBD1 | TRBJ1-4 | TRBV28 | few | TGTGCCAGCAGTTTACTCCAGGGACAGGGCCCCTTTGGAGAAAAACTGTTTTTT | CASSLLQGQGPFGEKLFF
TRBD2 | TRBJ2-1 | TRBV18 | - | TGTGCCAGCTCAGAATGGCGGGGGGTTTACAATGAGCAGTTCTTC | CASSEWRGVYNEQFF
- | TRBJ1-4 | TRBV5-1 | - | TGCGCCAGCAGCTTGGGGGTTGCTAATGAAAAACTGTTTTTT | CASSLGVANEKLFF
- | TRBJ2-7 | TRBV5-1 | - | TGCGCCAGCAGCTTGGGTTACGAGCAGTACTTC | CASSLGYEQYF
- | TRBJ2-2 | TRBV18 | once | TGTGCCAGCTCACCAATGGGGCTCGGGGAGCTGTTTTTT | CASSPMGLGELFF
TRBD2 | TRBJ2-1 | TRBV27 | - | TGTGCCAGTAAAGCTGGGGGGGTAGGCAATGAGCAGTTCTTC | CASKAGGVGNEQFF